A selection of T cell receptor beta chains follows, all from one sample in a study of T cells expressing NK-cell markers. One entry per CDR3 protein, without DNA, is what TCRdb gives after re-calling the 5' RACE reads. The listing contains 160,000 or so distinct CDR3 sequences. Sequencing was carried out using blood T cells: a sorted CD56 or NKG2C T cell subset, CD4+ or CD8+ T cells, or bulk PBMC T cells (not recorded which). All receptors derive from a woman aged 18-70 years in good health. CDR3s include the opening cysteine and the closing phenylalanine or tryptophan. Fields, in order: V gene, CDR3 length, J gene, CDR3 protein.

>TRBV7-3|14|TRBJ2-7
CASSVYRGSYEQYF
>TRBV20-1|14|TRBJ2-1
CSASGRPSYNEQFF
>TRBV30|12|TRBJ1-1
CAWTGGWTEAFF
>TRBV12-3/TRBV12-4|16|TRBJ2-3
CASSYLRGGPTDTQYF
>TRBV7-2|16|TRBJ2-7
CASSLALSGGAGEQYF
>TRBV6-5|15|TRBJ2-2
CASSYRTGGTGELFF
>TRBV7-3|15|TRBJ2-1
CASSSHVGSYNEQFF
>TRBV10-3|14|TRBJ1-1
CAISESRTGEEAFF
>TRBV6-1|13|TRBJ1-5
CASTGPPNQPQHF
>TRBV15|18|TRBJ2-1
CATSSDRRGLAGVSEQFF
>TRBV20-1|15|TRBJ2-1
CSARSTSGRVNEQFF
>TRBV5-1|13|TRBJ1-1
CASSTQAGTEAFF
>TRBV20-1|14|TRBJ1-5
CSAGGTDSNQPQHF
>TRBV5-1|14|TRBJ2-4
CASSLSGDKNIQYF
>TRBV7-7|17|TRBJ2-2
CASSSSRGARDTGELFF
>TRBV2|19|TRBJ2-3
CASSDLTGGFVPSTDTQYF
>TRBV20-1|13|TRBJ1-5
CSARSGEGQPQHF
>TRBV7-9|13|TRBJ1-2
CASSLGQPRGYTF
>TRBV6-1|15|TRBJ1-5
CASSLGEGVNQPQHF
>TRBV3-1|14|TRBJ2-1
CASSQLAGSNEQFF
>TRBV7-3|13|TRBJ2-1
CASSLIGSGEQFF
>TRBV5-1|16|TRBJ2-3
CASSHTGGPLTDTQYF
>TRBV7-2|15|TRBJ2-3
CASSFNTGGTDTQYF
>TRBV2|15|TRBJ2-1
CASRAGTGGYNEQFF
>TRBV20-1|16|TRBJ2-2
CSARRTGTQNTGELFF
>TRBV30|17|TRBJ1-4
CAWSDLPPEATNEKLFF
>TRBV7-2|16|TRBJ2-3
CASGKGTSGRTDTQYF
>TRBV5-8|15|TRBJ1-1
CASRGWVTGINEAFF
>TRBV12-3/TRBV12-4|15|TRBJ2-1
CASSFVRAGGDEQFF
>TRBV12-3/TRBV12-4|13|TRBJ2-5
CASSSGDVKTQYF
>TRBV20-1|16|TRBJ2-1
CSARDLLGQGRTEQFF
>TRBV20-1|14|TRBJ2-5
CSARQGAAQETQYF
>TRBV12-3/TRBV12-4|15|TRBJ2-2
CASSPAGLNTGELFF
>TRBV7-2|18|TRBJ2-3
CASSLARRGLKGADTQYF
>TRBV7-2|14|TRBJ2-1
CASSPPPARGEQFF